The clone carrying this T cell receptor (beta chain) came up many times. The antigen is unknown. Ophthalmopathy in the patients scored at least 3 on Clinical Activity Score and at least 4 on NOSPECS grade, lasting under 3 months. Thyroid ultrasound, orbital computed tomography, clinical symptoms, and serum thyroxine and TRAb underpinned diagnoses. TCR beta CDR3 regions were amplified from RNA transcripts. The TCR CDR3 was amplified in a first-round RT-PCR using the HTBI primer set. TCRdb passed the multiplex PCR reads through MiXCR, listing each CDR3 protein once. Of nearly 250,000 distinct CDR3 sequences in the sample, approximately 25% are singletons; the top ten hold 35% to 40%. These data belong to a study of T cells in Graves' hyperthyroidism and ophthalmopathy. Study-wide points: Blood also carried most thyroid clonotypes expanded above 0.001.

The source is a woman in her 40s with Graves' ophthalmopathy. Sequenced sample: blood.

The CDR3 protein is CASSPDKGRGLGEQYF. CDR3 nucleotide sequence: TGCGCCAGCAGCCCCGATAAAGGAAGGGGGTTGGGCGAGCAGTACTTC. This chain links TRBV4-1 with TRBJ2-7, with TRBD1 as a possible D gene (6 bases). This CDR3 has 16 amino acids. Trimming cost V 4 bases and J 6 bases, with 22 bases left between them. Germline V gene data show CDR1 as MGHRA and CDR2 as YSYEKL.